A selection of T cell receptor beta chains follows, all from one sample in a study of cytomegalovirus exposure and HLA in healthy donors. Assay used: immunoSEQ multiplex PCR; TCRdb lists only in-frame clones, some missing. The profile shows about 130,000 clones, roughly four fifths of them singletons. The sequenced material came from PBMCs. All receptors come from a boy younger than 10 in good health and CMV-seronegative. The CDR3 runs from the conserved cysteine through the conserved F or W. D genes are given only for firm matches. Size tells how often a clone was seen (once, few, many) or the class of an expanded clone, and some rows leave it out.

D	V	J	size	length	CDR3	DNA
.	TRBV4-2	TRBJ2-7	.	18	CASSQVGPGDLSSYEQYF	TGTGCCAGCAGCCAAGTCGGACCGGGGGACCTAAGCTCCTACGAGCAGTACTTC
TRBD1	TRBV27	TRBJ2-7	few	13	CASRRTGYYEQYF	TGTGCCAGCAGAAGGACAGGGTACTACGAGCAGTACTTC
.	TRBV30	TRBJ2-7	.	15	CAWSVAGTFSYEQYF	TGTGCCTGGAGTGTGGCAGGAACGTTCTCCTACGAGCAGTACTTC
.	TRBV2	TRBJ2-6	.	15	CASSEWGAGANVLTF	TGTGCCAGCAGTGAATGGGGAGCTGGGGCCAACGTCCTGACTTTC
.	TRBV30	TRBJ1-2	few	15	CACPLGGRLDYGYTF	TGTGCCTGCCCTCTGGGGGGGCGATTAGACTATGGCTACACCTTC
TRBD1	TRBV11-2	TRBJ1-4	.	15	CASSSTGVRREKLFF	TGTGCCAGCAGCTCGACAGGGGTCCGGAGGGAAAAACTGTTTTTT
.	TRBV5-4	TRBJ2-3	.	15	CASSLWQGNTDTQYF	TGTGCCAGCAGCTTGTGGCAGGGCAACACAGATACGCAGTATTTT
.	TRBV6-5	TRBJ1-2	.	12	CASSKTGNGYTF	TGTGCCAGCAGCAAGACAGGCAATGGCTACACCTTC
.	TRBV7-8	TRBJ2-6	.	17	CASSKPRVRSGANVLTF	TGTGCCAGCAGCAAACCCAGAGTGAGGTCTGGGGCCAACGTCCTGACTTTC
.	TRBV7-9	TRBJ1-2	.	17	CASSLAPRARGVGGYTF	TGTGCCAGCAGCTTAGCCCCCAGGGCCAGGGGCGTTGGCGGCTACACCTTC
TRBD1	TRBV7-9	TRBJ2-5	.	15	CASSRGQGAKETQYF	TGTGCCAGCAGCCGGGGACAGGGGGCGAAGGAGACCCAGTACTTC
TRBD2	TRBV7-6	TRBJ2-2	.	18	CASSLALVAGDRVGELFF	TGTGCCAGCAGCTTAGCGCTCGTAGCGGGAGATCGAGTCGGGGAGCTGTTTTTT
TRBD1	TRBV19	TRBJ2-2	few	15	CASSTGGRNTGELFF	TGTGCCAGTAGTACAGGGGGCAGGAACACCGGGGAGCTGTTTTTT
TRBD1	TRBV11-2	TRBJ1-5	.	16	CASSLGQGLSNQPQHF	TGTGCCAGCAGCCTGGGACAGGGGCTTAGCAATCAGCCCCAGCATTTT
TRBD2	TRBV25-1	TRBJ2-3	few	15	CASSRLAGPTDTQYF	TGTGCCAGCAGTAGACTAGCGGGACCCACAGATACGCAGTATTTT
.	TRBV5-5	TRBJ1-1	.	18	CASSLDPGGARKNTEAFF	TGTGCCAGCAGCTTGGACCCCGGGGGGGCCAGAAAGAACACTGAAGCTTTCTTT
.	TRBV27	TRBJ2-3	.	14	CASSLGGWADTQYF	TGTGCCAGCAGTTTAGGGGGGTGGGCAGATACGCAGTATTTT
.	TRBV5-4	TRBJ2-3	.	12	CASSPSRDTQYF	TGTGCCAGCAGCCCCTCCAGGGATACGCAGTATTTT
.	TRBV6-5	TRBJ1-5	once	14	CASSYRGYNQPQHF	TGTGCCAGCAGTTACCGGGGATACAATCAGCCCCAGCATTTT
TRBD1	TRBV4-3	TRBJ1-4	.	17	CASSQEVPATGGEKLFF	TGCGCCAGCAGCCAAGAGGTCCCAGCGACAGGGGGTGAAAAACTGTTTTTT
TRBD2	TRBV9	TRBJ2-3	.	16	CASSSGLAYSTDTQYF	TGTGCCAGCAGCTCGGGACTAGCGTATAGCACAGATACGCAGTATTTT
.	TRBV10-1	TRBJ2-1	.	13	CASSSSGGLEQFF	TGCGCCAGCAGCTCGTCAGGGGGACTTGAGCAGTTCTTC